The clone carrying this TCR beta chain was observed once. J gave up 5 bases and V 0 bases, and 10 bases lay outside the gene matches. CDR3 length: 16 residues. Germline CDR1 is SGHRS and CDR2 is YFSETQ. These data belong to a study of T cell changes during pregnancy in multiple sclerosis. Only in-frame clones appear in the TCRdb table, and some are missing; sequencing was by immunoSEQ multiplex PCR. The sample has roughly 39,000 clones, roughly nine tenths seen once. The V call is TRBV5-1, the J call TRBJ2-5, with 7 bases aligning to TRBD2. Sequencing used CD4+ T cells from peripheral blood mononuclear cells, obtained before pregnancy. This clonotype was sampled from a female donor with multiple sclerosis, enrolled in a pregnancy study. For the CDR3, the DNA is TGCGCCAGCAGCTTGGGGGTCGGACTAGAGACCGAGACCCAGTACTTC. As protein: CASSLGVGLETETQYF.